Shown below are 28 T cell receptor beta chains from a single sample sequenced in a study of shared clonotypes between healthy human individuals (TCRdb year 2020). For the CD8 naive samples, CD45RO-negative cells were positively selected for CCR7, yielding a CD45RA+CCR7+ population from which TemRA cells were excluded. The library was generated by the immunoSEQ multiplex PCR assay. TCRdb stores this immuneACCESS table with in-frame sequences only. Part of the clones is absent; in the studies checked, under half of the shortfall reflects unresolved V genes, and no reason is known for the rest. This sample has fewer than 1 million clones in its table, and about 96% of those were observed once. About 0.22% of the sample goes to the ten largest clones. The sample comprised naive CD8+ T cells sorted from blood. Explained via the paper, the cell subset or site label denotes: CD45RA+CCR7+. These receptors originate from a man aged 25 to 40 in good health.

The chain links TRBV27 to TRBJ2-2, with D perhaps matching TRBD2 (6 bases). V lost 2 bases to trimming and J lost 6 bases, with 10 bases between them. This CDR3 comprises 14 residues. Germline lookup yields CDR1 MNHEY and CDR2 SMNVEV (reference sequence). CDR3 in DNA: TGTGCCAGCAGTTTAGCGACGGGAGCCGGGGAGCTGTTTTTT. Amino acid sequence: CASSLATGAGELFF.

The chain employs TRBV11-2 and TRBJ1-1, with TRBD1 identical over 7 bases. Unmatched junction bases numbered 2, after V lost 0 bases and J lost 4 bases. Germline assignment: CDR1 SGHAT and CDR2 FQNNGV. This CDR3 is 14 amino acids long. The CDR3 spells CASSLDRGFTEAFF. DNA for the CDR3: TGTGCCAGCAGCTTAGACAGGGGGTTCACTGAAGCTTTCTTT.

This clone was recorded once. The chain employs TRBV5-6 and TRBJ1-3, with a weak D call TRBD1 (5 bases). The CDR3 contains 18 residues. Germline-derived CDR1 and CDR2 are SGHDT and YYEEEE. Trimming cost V 3 bases and J 0 bases, with 19 bases left between them. The CDR3 region has the DNA TGTGCCAGCAGCTCCTCTGTCCGGCGGACACCCTCTGGAAACACCATATATTTT. It yields the protein CASSSSVRRTPSGNTIYF.

The V call is TRBV7-2, the J call TRBJ2-1; D is possibly TRBD2 (5 bases). The CDR3 covers 16 residues. Deletions cut 1 base from V and 4 bases from J, with 14 bases between. The germline V gene encodes CDR1 SGHTA and CDR2 FQGNSA. This CDR3 reads CASSLDIGGGYNEQFF. CDR3 bases: TGTGCCAGCAGCTTAGATATAGGAGGCGGATACAATGAGCAGTTCTTC.

This clone was seen just once. The CDR3 spells CASSLPGGTYEQYF. DNA of the CDR3: TGTGCCAGCAGCCTCCCAGGGGGAACCTACGAGCAGTACTTC. The chain carries TRBV7-9 and TRBJ2-7; 7 nucleotides agree with TRBD1. Germline loops: CDR1 SEHNR, CDR2 FQNEAQ (reference sequence). This CDR3 is 14 amino acids long. The junction had 6 bases not matched to a gene; V was cut back by 5 bases and J by 2 bases.

CDR3 region: CASSGPGLAGGTGETQYF. The CDR3 DNA sequence: TGTGCCAGCAGCGGGCCGGGACTAGCGGGAGGAACAGGGGAGACCCAGTACTTC. The rearrangement uses TRBV7-6 and TRBJ2-5; 15 positions agree with TRBD2. Trimming took 5 bases from V and 5 from J; bases not matched to a gene: 12. In germline, CDR1 is SGHVS, CDR2 FNYEAQ. The CDR3 length is 18 residues.

The chain recombines TRBV12-5 with TRBJ1-1, with no clear D. Trimming pared 3 bases from V and 4 bases from J, leaving 12 bases between. CDR3 length: 14 amino acids. Germline CDR1 LGHNT, CDR2 FRNRAP. The CDR3: CASGLDTVGTEAFF. The CDR3 coding sequence is TGTGCTAGTGGTTTAGACACCGTGGGCACTGAAGCTTTCTTT.

To note about this clone: The same CDR3 also results from other DNA sequences found in this sample. This chain joins TRBV28 and TRBJ1-1, with D hard to call. CDR1 is MDHEN, CDR2 SYDVKM, per germline. The V end lost 5 bases, the J end lost 1 base, and 8 bases lay between the germline ends. The CDR3 length is 13 residues. In nucleotides, the CDR3 is TGTGCCAGCAGTCTTACGCCGAACACTGAAGCTTTCTTT. The encoded protein is CASSLTPNTEAFF.

The V and J genes are TRBV30 and TRBJ1-1; maybe TRBD1 (5 bases). The V gene lost 5 bases and the J gene lost 2 bases, with 12 bases spanning the gap. This CDR3 region has 13 residues. The V gene's germline CDR1 is GTSNPN and CDR2 SVGIG (reference sequence). CDR3 loop: CAWDLTANTEAFF. In nucleotides, the CDR3 is TGTGCCTGGGACCTGACAGCAAACACTGAAGCTTTCTTT. Based on the CDR3 plus reference TRBV30 and TRBJ1-1, the full variable domain is SQTIHQWPATLVQPVGSPLSLECTVEGTSNPNLYWYRQAAGRGLQLLFYSVGIGQISSEVPQNLSASRPQDRQFILSSKKLLLSDSGFYLCAWDLTANTEAFFGQGTRLTVV.

This chain links TRBV7-6 with TRBJ2-2; the match to TRBD1 covers 8 bases. Germline V gene data show CDR1 as SGHVS and CDR2 as FNYEAQ. Trimming cost V 3 bases and J 2 bases; bases outside gene matches: 8. The CDR3 sequence is 17 residues long. The CDR3 protein is CASSFTPGQDNTGELFF. The DNA of the CDR3 is TGTGCCAGCAGCTTTACCCCGGGACAGGATAACACCGGGGAGCTGTTTTTT.

With respect to this clone: Other nucleotide sequences from this sample produce the same CDR3. The chain couples TRBV9 to TRBJ1-2; no clear D gene. Trimming took 4 bases from V and 4 from J, leaving 8 bases between them. Germline V gene lookup returns CDR1 SGDLS and CDR2 YYNGEE. The CDR3 length is 12 residues. Here the CDR3 DNA reads TGTGCCAGCAGCTCAAGGGTCTATGGCTACACCTTC. The encoded protein is CASSSRVYGYTF.

The J gene is TRBJ1-1, the V gene TRBV15; D is uncertain. In germline, CDR1 is LNHNV, CDR2 YYDKDF (reference sequence). CDR3 length: 15 residues. The V end was cut by 5 bases, the J end by 0 bases, with 13 bases between. The CDR3, as DNA: TGTGCCACCAGCCAGTGGACGGAAATGAACACTGAAGCTTTCTTT. Translated: CATSQWTEMNTEAFF.

V usage is TRBV5-1 and J usage is TRBJ2-7, with 9 bases aligning to TRBD2. Germline CDR1 and CDR2: SGHRS and YFSETQ. V was pared by 5 bases and J by 6 bases, with 21 bases of the junction left unmatched. The CDR3 extends over 18 amino acids. The CDR3 sequence is CASRGQGIGGRAEREQYF. The CDR3 DNA is TGCGCCAGCAGAGGGCAGGGAATAGGCGGGAGGGCCGAACGCGAGCAGTACTTC.

The J gene is TRBJ2-5, the V gene TRBV7-8; D is undetermined. Trimming removed 0 bases at V and 2 bases at J, with 10 bases between. The CDR3 contains 15 residues. Germline V gene sequence: CDR1 SGHVS, CDR2 FQNEAQ. The CDR3 region has the DNA TGTGCCAGCAGCTTAGCTGTACAGATACAAGAGACCCAGTACTTC. Encoded protein: CASSLAVQIQETQYF.

V is TRBV5-5 and J is TRBJ1-1; D unresolved. In germline, CDR1 is SGHKS, CDR2 YYEKEE (reference sequence). V shed 3 bases and J shed 1 base, with 7 bases lying between them. The CDR3 is made up of 13 amino acids. The CDR3 DNA follows: TGTGCCAGCAGCTCTACAGAGAACACTGAAGCTTTCTTT. Encoded protein: CASSSTENTEAFF.

CDR3 residues: CASSGGAYEQYF. In DNA, the CDR3 is TGTGCCAGCAGCGGCGGGGCCTACGAGCAGTACTTC. The chain links TRBV14 to TRBJ2-7; D might be TRBD2 (6 bases). The CDR3 has 12 amino acids. The V gene's germline CDR1 is SGHDN and CDR2 FVKESK. Trimming removed 5 bases at V and 2 bases at J, with 7 bases between.

This CDR3 reads CASSLLSGGGNTEAFF. The CDR3 DNA follows: TGTGCCAGCAGTTTACTGTCAGGGGGTGGGAACACTGAAGCTTTCTTT. The V call is TRBV27, the J call TRBJ1-1; 7 bases match TRBD1. Looked up from germline, CDR1 is MNHEY and CDR2 is SMNVEV (reference sequence). The CDR3 runs to 16 residues. V trimming: 2 bases; J trimming: 1 base; junction bases outside the gene matches: 7.

The J gene is TRBJ2-1, the V gene TRBV27, with D maybe TRBD2 (6 bases). The CDR3 is 14 residues long. The V gene's germline CDR1 is MNHEY and CDR2 SMNVEV (reference sequence). Trimming pared 1 base from V and 8 bases from J, leaving 12 bases between. CDR3 DNA: TGTGCCAGCAGTTTATTGTCGGGAGTTCATGAGCAGTTCTTC. Its translation: CASSLLSGVHEQFF.

This rearrangement joins TRBV9 to TRBJ1-1, with 8 bases lining up with TRBD1. V lost 4 bases and J lost 0; bases outside the gene matches: 8. The CDR3 has 16 residues. CDR1 is SGDLS, CDR2 YYNGEE, per germline. CDR3 sequence (DNA): TGTGCCAGCAGCTCGCGGACAGGGTCTCTGAACACTGAAGCTTTCTTT. This encodes CASSSRTGSLNTEAFF.

The J gene is TRBJ1-5, the V gene TRBV6-1; D is unresolved. V lost 5 bases and J 7 bases, leaving 15 bases between the germline ends. Germline-derived CDR1 and CDR2 are MNHNS and SASEGT. The CDR3 is made up of 14 amino acids. The CDR3 coding sequence is TGTGCCAGCAGTTCCGATCGTAGGTCACAGCCCCAGCATTTT. It yields the protein CASSSDRRSQPQHF.

Of note for this clone: The sample holds other DNA sequences that translate to the same CDR3. The chain combines TRBV27 with TRBJ2-7; no definite D call. Germline assignment: CDR1 MNHEY and CDR2 SMNVEV (reference sequence). V lost 2 bases and J lost 0, with 5 bases in between. The CDR3 spans 13 residues. CDR3 nucleotide sequence: TGTGCCAGCAGTTTAGCCAGCTCCTACGAGCAGTACTTC. This encodes CASSLASSYEQYF.

The CDR3 loop is CASSLGGAGGLGDEQFF. In nucleotides, the CDR3 is TGTGCCAGCAGCTTAGGCGGGGCGGGAGGATTAGGCGATGAGCAGTTCTTC. The chain has TRBV7-6 and TRBJ2-1; TRBD2 agrees at 8 bases. Germline V CDR1 and CDR2: SGHVS, FNYEAQ. With 1 base clipped from V and 8 bases from J, the junction kept 13 bases outside the gene matches. The CDR3 has 17 residues.

This chain links TRBV7-9 with TRBJ1-5; D ambiguous. There are 14 residues in the CDR3. CDR1 is SEHNR, CDR2 FQNEAQ, per germline (reference sequence). The V gene lost 6 bases and the J gene lost 6 bases, with 15 bases spanning the gap. Written as DNA, the CDR3 is TGTGCCAGCAGGAGCGGGCAGGAGGGTCAGCCCCAGCATTTT. It encodes CASRSGQEGQPQHF.

This chain connects TRBV19 to TRBJ1-2; 7 bases are a match to TRBD1. The germline gives CDR1 LNHDA, CDR2 SQIVND (reference sequence). The ends lost 10 bases at V and 1 base at J; junction bases unmatched: 12. The CDR3 has 15 amino acids. The CDR3: CATGDSFALNYGYTF. In DNA, the CDR3 is TGTGCCACCGGGGACAGCTTCGCCCTTAACTATGGCTACACCTTC.

The chain joins TRBV5-4 to TRBJ2-7; D unresolved. V was trimmed by 0 bases and J by 2 bases, leaving 6 bases between them. The CDR3 is made up of 13 amino acids. The germline gives CDR1 SGHNT, CDR2 YYREEE (reference sequence). CDR3 loop: CASSLGRTYEQYF. In nucleotides, the CDR3 is TGTGCCAGCAGCTTGGGCAGGACCTACGAGCAGTACTTC. Filled out from reference TRBV5-4 and TRBJ2-7, the complete variable domain reads ETGVTQSPTHLIKTRGQQVTLRCSSQSGHNTVSWYQQALGQGPQFIFQYYREEENGRGNFPPRFSGLQFPNYSSELNVNALELDDSALYLCASSLGRTYEQYFGPGTRLTVT.

The rearrangement joins TRBV28 to TRBJ2-1; TRBD2 matches at 7 bases. Germline V gives CDR1 MDHEN, CDR2 SYDVKM. The V and J ends lost 3 bases and 4 bases, in that order; junction bases with no gene match: 9. The CDR3 sequence is 16 residues long. CDR3 sequence reads: CASSFRFKRGYNEQFF. In DNA, the CDR3 is TGTGCCAGCAGTTTTCGATTCAAGCGGGGATACAATGAGCAGTTCTTC.

V is TRBV4-2 and J is TRBJ2-1, with 10 bases lining up with TRBD2. CDR3 length: 16 residues. The V gene's germline CDR1 is LGHNA and CDR2 YNFKEQ. V lost 0 bases and J lost 5; bases outside the gene matches: 4. The CDR3 region has the DNA TGTGCCAGCAGCCAAGATGGGCTAGCGGGGGACAATGAGCAGTTCTTC. This gives the protein CASSQDGLAGDNEQFF.

In DNA form, the CDR3 reads TGTGCCAGCAGCTTATGGGTACTAGAGCAGTACTTC. Residues: CASSLWVLEQYF. V usage is TRBV13 and J usage is TRBJ2-7; D is ambiguous. The V end was cut by 2 bases, the J end by 7 bases, with 9 bases between. The V gene's germline CDR1 is PRHDT and CDR2 FYEKMQ (reference sequence). The CDR3 is made up of 12 amino acids.